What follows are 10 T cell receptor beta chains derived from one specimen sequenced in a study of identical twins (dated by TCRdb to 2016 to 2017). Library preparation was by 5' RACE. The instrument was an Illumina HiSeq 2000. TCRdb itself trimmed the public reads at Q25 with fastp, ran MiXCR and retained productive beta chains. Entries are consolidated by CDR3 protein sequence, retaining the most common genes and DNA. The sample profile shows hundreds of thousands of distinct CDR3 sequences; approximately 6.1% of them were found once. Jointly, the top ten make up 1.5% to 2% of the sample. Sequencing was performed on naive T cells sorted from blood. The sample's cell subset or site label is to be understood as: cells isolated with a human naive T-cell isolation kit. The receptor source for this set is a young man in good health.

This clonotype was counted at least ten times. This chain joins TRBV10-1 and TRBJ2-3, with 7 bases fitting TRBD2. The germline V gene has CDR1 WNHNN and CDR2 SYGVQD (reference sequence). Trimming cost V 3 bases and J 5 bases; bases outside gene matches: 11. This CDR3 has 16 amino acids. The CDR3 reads CASSDFPGGGRDTQYF. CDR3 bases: TGCGCCAGCAGTGATTTTCCGGGAGGAGGGAGAGATACGCAGTATTTT.

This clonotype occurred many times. The CDR3 region has the DNA TGCGCCAGCAGTTCCTTGACTAGCGGATGGGCAGATACGCAGTATTTT. It yields the protein CASSSLTSGWADTQYF. The chain links TRBV5-1 to TRBJ2-3; 9 bases match TRBD2. From germline, CDR1 is SGHRS and CDR2 YFSETQ. The CDR3 is 16 amino acids. V lost 5 bases to trimming and J lost 4 bases; unmatched junction nucleotides: 11.

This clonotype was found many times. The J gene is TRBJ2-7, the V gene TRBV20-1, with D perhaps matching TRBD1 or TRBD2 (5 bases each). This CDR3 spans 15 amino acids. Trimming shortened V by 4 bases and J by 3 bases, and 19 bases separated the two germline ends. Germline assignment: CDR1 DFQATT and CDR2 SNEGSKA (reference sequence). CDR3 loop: CSATPGTFVGYEQYF. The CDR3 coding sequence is TGCAGTGCTACCCCCGGGACCTTCGTAGGCTACGAGCAGTACTTC.

The CDR3 DNA follows: TGCAGCGTTGAGGGGACACCTTCCTACAATGAGCAGTTCTTC. Amino acid sequence: CSVEGTPSYNEQFF. The J gene is TRBJ2-1, the V gene TRBV29-1, with a tentative D call TRBD1 (6 bases). The CDR3 runs 14 residues. The germline V and J ends were trimmed by 3 bases and 1 base, with 10 bases remaining between them. CDR1 is SQVTM and CDR2 is ANQGSEA in the germline V gene.

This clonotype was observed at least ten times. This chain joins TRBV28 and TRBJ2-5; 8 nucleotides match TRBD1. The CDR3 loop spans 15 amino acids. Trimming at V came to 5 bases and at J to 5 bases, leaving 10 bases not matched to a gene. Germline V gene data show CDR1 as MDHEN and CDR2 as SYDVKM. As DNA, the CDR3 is TGTGCCAGCAGTCCAGACCCAGGGGGCGCGGAGACCCAGTACTTC. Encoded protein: CASSPDPGGAETQYF.

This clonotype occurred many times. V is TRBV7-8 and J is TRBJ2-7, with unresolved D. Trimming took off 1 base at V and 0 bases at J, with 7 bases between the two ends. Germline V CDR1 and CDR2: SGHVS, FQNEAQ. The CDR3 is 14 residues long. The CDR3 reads CASSLVRSSYEQYV. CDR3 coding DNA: TGTGCCAGCAGCTTAGTTAGGAGCTCCTACGAGCAGTACGTC.

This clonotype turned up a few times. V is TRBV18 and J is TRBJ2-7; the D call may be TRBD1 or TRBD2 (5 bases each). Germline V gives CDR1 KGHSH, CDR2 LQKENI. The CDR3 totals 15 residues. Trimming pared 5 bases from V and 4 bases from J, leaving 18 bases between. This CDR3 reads CASSARDGGGYEQYF. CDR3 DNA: TGTGCCAGCTCAGCCCGGGACGGAGGTGGGTACGAGCAGTACTTC.

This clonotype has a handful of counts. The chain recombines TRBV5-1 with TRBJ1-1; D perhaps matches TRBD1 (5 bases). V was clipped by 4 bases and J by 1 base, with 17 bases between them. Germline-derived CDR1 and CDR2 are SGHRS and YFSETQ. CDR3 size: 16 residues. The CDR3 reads CASSPGLLPPNTEAFF. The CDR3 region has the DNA TGCGCCAGCAGCCCGGGACTCCTGCCCCCGAACACTGAAGCTTTCTTT.

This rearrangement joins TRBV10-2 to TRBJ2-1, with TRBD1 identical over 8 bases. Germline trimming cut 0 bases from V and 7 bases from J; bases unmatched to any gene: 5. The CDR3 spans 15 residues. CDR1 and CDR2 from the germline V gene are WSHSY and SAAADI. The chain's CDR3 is CASSESGQGGNEQFF. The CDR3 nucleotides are TGCGCCAGCAGTGAGTCAGGACAGGGCGGAAATGAGCAGTTCTTC.

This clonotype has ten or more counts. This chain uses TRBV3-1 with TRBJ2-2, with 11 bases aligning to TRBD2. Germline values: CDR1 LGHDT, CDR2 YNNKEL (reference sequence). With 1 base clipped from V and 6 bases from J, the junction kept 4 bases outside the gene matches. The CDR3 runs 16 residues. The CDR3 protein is CASSQGGTSGAGELFF. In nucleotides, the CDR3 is TGTGCCAGCAGCCAAGGGGGGACTAGCGGTGCCGGGGAGCTGTTTTTT.